The next 24 T cell receptor beta chains were all read from a single sample in a study of CD8 T cells in Susac syndrome. When the RNA was reverse transcribed, random hexamers were used with an input of roughly 0.45 to 1 ug. TCRdb fed the immunoSEQ multiplex PCR reads into MiXCR, producing one record per CDR3 protein. The sample carries 100,000 or so distinct CDR3 sequences, 85% to 95% recorded once. The sample comprised CD4+ T cells from PBMCs. These receptors were collected from a human donor with Susac syndrome.

This chain uses TRBV5-1 with TRBJ2-5, with D possibly TRBD2 on 5 matching bases. The V gene's germline CDR1 is SGHRS and CDR2 YFSETQ. This CDR3 spans 13 amino acids. Trimming removed 2 bases from V and 4 bases from J, with 9 bases in between. The chain's CDR3 is CASSLDAGETQYF. DNA of the CDR3: TGCGCCAGCAGCTTAGACGCGGGAGAGACCCAGTACTTC.

The rearrangement links TRBV28 to TRBJ1-4; D uncertain. The CDR3 has 12 amino acids. The germline V gene has CDR1 MDHEN and CDR2 SYDVKM. The V end lost 8 bases, the J end lost 11 bases, and 15 bases lay between the germline ends. This CDR3 reads CASLGISFKLFF. The CDR3 DNA follows: TGTGCCAGCCTTGGGATCAGCTTTAAACTGTTTTTT.

The chain recombines TRBV18 with TRBJ2-6; 11 bases align to TRBD1. The CDR3 runs to 14 residues. The J segment lost 12 bases and the V segment lost 3 bases, leaving 4 bases of the junction unmatched. The germline gives CDR1 KGHSH, CDR2 LQKENI. Here the CDR3 reads CASSPSGTGGVLTF. CDR3 coding DNA: TGTGCCAGCTCACCTTCCGGGACAGGGGGCGTCCTGACTTTC. Combining the CDR3 with reference TRBV18 and TRBJ2-6 gives the whole variable domain NAGVMQNPRHLVRRRGQEARLRCSPMKGHSHVYWYRQLPEEGLKFMVYLQKENIIDESGMPKERFSAEFPKEGPSILRIQQVVRGDSAAYFCASSPSGTGGVLTFGAGSRLTVL.

This clonotype was seen once. V gene TRBV7-2 combines with J gene TRBJ2-3, with D perhaps TRBD2 (5 bases). Germline lookup yields CDR1 SGHTA and CDR2 FQGNSA. CDR3 length: 15 residues. Trimming took 4 bases from V and 0 from J, leaving 11 bases between them. The CDR3 nucleotides are TGTGCCAGCAGCTCGGACTCCCTAAGCACAGATACGCAGTATTTT. It specifies CASSSDSLSTDTQYF. The whole variable domain, remainder taken from reference TRBV7-2 and TRBJ2-3, is GAGVSQSPSNKVTEKGKDVELRCDPISGHTALYWYRQSLGQGLEFLIYFQGNSAPDKSGLPSDRFSAERTGGSVSTLTIQRTQQEDSAVYLCASSSDSLSTDTQYFGPGTRLTVL.

The CDR3 reads CASSPRAGGEQYF. Written as DNA, the CDR3 is TGTGCCAGCAGCCCACGGGCAGGGGGGGAGCAGTACTTC. The chain links TRBV6-5 to TRBJ2-7; possible D gene TRBD1, 7 bases. Germline V gene lookup returns CDR1 MNHEY and CDR2 SVGAGI. Trimming shortened V by 6 bases and J by 7 bases, and 16 bases separated the two germline ends. CDR3 length: 13 residues.

The chain joins TRBV20-1 to TRBJ1-5; D is possibly TRBD1 (6 bases). There are 14 residues in the CDR3. Between the trimmed V and J ends, which lost 6 bases and 9 bases, there was a span of 21 bases. Germline CDR1 DFQATT, CDR2 SNEGSKA (reference sequence). This CDR3 reads CSAVDRGGPGPQHF. DNA of the CDR3: TGCAGTGCCGTAGACAGAGGGGGGCCAGGGCCCCAGCATTTT.

This clonotype was detected once. The CDR3 nucleotides read TGTGCCAGCAGCTTGGCTCCACTGGAGACCCAGTACTTC. As protein: CASSLAPLETQYF. V is TRBV5-4 and J is TRBJ2-5; D not certain. Trimming stripped 0 bases from V and 5 bases from J, with 8 bases between. CDR1 is SGHNT, CDR2 YYREEE, per germline (reference sequence). The CDR3 runs 13 residues. The variable domain in full, with the rest retrieved from reference TRBV5-4 and TRBJ2-5, is ETGVTQSPTHLIKTRGQQVTLRCSSQSGHNTVSWYQQALGQGPQFIFQYYREEENGRGNFPPRFSGLQFPNYSSELNVNALELDDSALYLCASSLAPLETQYFGPGTRLLVL.

V gene TRBV9 combines with J gene TRBJ1-1; no reliable D call. Trimming took 2 bases from V and 1 from J, leaving 6 bases between them. The CDR3 spans 13 residues. Germline V gene data show CDR1 as SGDLS and CDR2 as YYNGEE. CDR3 region: CASSVLENTEAFF. The CDR3 nucleotides are TGTGCCAGCAGCGTCCTTGAGAACACTGAAGCTTTCTTT.

The table lists this clonotype with a count of one. The chain has TRBV15 and TRBJ2-2, with D possibly matching TRBD2 (6 bases). The V gene lost 5 bases and the J gene lost 1 base, with 14 bases spanning the gap. CDR3 size: 16 residues. Per germline, CDR1 LNHNV and CDR2 YYDKDF (reference sequence). The CDR3 loop is CATSASPGLNTGELFF. DNA of the CDR3: TGTGCCACCAGCGCTAGTCCGGGACTGAACACCGGGGAGCTGTTTTTT.

The gene calls are TRBV11-2 and TRBJ2-5; D tentatively fits TRBD1 or TRBD2 (6 bases each). This CDR3 is 18 amino acids long. In germline, CDR1 is SGHAT, CDR2 FQNNGV. V lost 7 bases, J lost 4 bases, and 28 bases lay in between. CDR3 in DNA: TGTGCCAGCACCCGAAATAAGGGGGGCGTGGTCTCGAGAGAGACCCAGTACTTC. It translates to CASTRNKGGVVSRETQYF.

The CDR3 region is CAWSFVTNTEAFF. The CDR3 nucleotides are TGTGCCTGGAGTTTCGTCACGAACACTGAAGCTTTCTTT. The chain employs TRBV30 and TRBJ1-1, with unresolved D. CDR1 and CDR2 from the germline V gene are GTSNPN and SVGIG (reference sequence). Between the trimmed V and J ends, which lost 2 bases and 1 base, there was a span of 8 bases. This CDR3 has 13 residues.

This chain joins TRBV4-3 and TRBJ2-2, with TRBD2 matching over 10 bases. V shed 2 bases, J shed 7 bases, and the junction held 7 bases outside the gene matches. The CDR3 sequence is 16 residues long. The germline gives CDR1 LGHNA, CDR2 YSLEER. CDR3 residues: CASSQYSGGSSGELFF. The CDR3 nucleotides are TGCGCCAGCAGCCAATATAGCGGGGGGAGTAGCGGGGAGCTGTTTTTT.

The CDR3 DNA sequence: TGTGCCAGCAGCGTAGAACATCGGGGGGACTATGGCTACACCTTC. Residues: CASSVEHRGDYGYTF. The chain has TRBV9 and TRBJ1-2, with D perhaps matching TRBD1 (5 bases). The germline V gene encodes CDR1 SGDLS and CDR2 YYNGEE. Trimming removed 0 bases from V and 3 bases from J, with 12 bases in between. CDR3 length: 15 amino acids.

The rearrangement links TRBV7-2 to TRBJ1-2, with D tentatively TRBD1 (5 bases). Trimming stripped 2 bases from V and 0 bases from J, with 7 bases between. Per germline, CDR1 SGHTA and CDR2 FQGNSA. This CDR3 is 14 amino acids long. For the CDR3, the DNA is TGTGCCAGCAGCTTATCAGGGACTAACTATGGCTACACCTTC. Encoded protein: CASSLSGTNYGYTF. Full variable domain (remainder filled in from reference TRBV7-2 and TRBJ1-2): GAGVSQSPSNKVTEKGKDVELRCDPISGHTALYWYRQSLGQGLEFLIYFQGNSAPDKSGLPSDRFSAERTGGSVSTLTIQRTQQEDSAVYLCASSLSGTNYGYTFGSGTRLTVV.

The chain uses TRBV2 and TRBJ2-3; D unresolved. V gave up 5 bases and J gave up 5 bases, with 11 bases separating them. This CDR3 has 13 residues. The V gene's germline CDR1 is SNHLY and CDR2 FYNNEI. The CDR3 bases are TGTGCCAGCAGTCTCGGACGATTAGATACGCAGTATTTT. Its translation: CASSLGRLDTQYF.

The chain combines TRBV27 with TRBJ2-7, with D perhaps given as TRBD1 or TRBD2 (6 bases each). Germline loops: CDR1 MNHEY, CDR2 SMNVEV (reference sequence). Between the trimmed V and J ends, which lost 2 bases and 7 bases, there was a span of 24 bases. The CDR3 has 17 residues. The DNA of the CDR3 is TGTGCCAGCAGTTTAAAGGCCGGAGGGGGGACCTCTTGGGAGCAGTACTTC. As protein: CASSLKAGGGTSWEQYF.

The chain couples TRBV9 to TRBJ1-5, with D unclear. Germline CDR1 reads SGDLS; CDR2 reads YYNGEE. Deletions cut 0 bases from V and 5 bases from J, with 6 bases between. CDR3 length: 13 amino acids. The CDR3 coding sequence is TGTGCCAGCAGCGTAGGAATCGATCAGCCCCAGCATTTT. It specifies CASSVGIDQPQHF.

The chain links TRBV4-3 to TRBJ1-2, with 7 bases lining up with TRBD1. Trimming took 0 bases from V and 2 from J; bases not matched to a gene: 9. The CDR3 is made up of 17 amino acids. CDR1 is LGHNA and CDR2 is YSLEER in the germline V gene. The CDR3 coding sequence is TGCGCCAGCAGCCAAGATGCCGGTGACAGGGCCAACTATGGCTACACCTTC. Translating it yields CASSQDAGDRANYGYTF.

The chain combines TRBV5-1 with TRBJ2-3; D is unresolved. Trimming left V 3 bases short and J 0 bases short, with 8 bases between. Germline V gives CDR1 SGHRS, CDR2 YFSETQ. The CDR3 runs to 14 residues. CDR3 sequence: CASSSRYSTDTQYF. The CDR3 DNA reads as TGCGCCAGCAGCTCCCGATATAGCACAGATACGCAGTATTTT. Full variable domain (remainder filled in from reference TRBV5-1 and TRBJ2-3): KAGVTQTPRYLIKTRGQQVTLSCSPISGHRSVSWYQQTPGQGLQFLFEYFSETQRNKGNFPGRFSGRQFSNSRSEMNVSTLELGDSALYLCASSSRYSTDTQYFGPGTRLTVL.

This clonotype was picked up a small number of times. This rearrangement joins TRBV9 to TRBJ1-6, with D perhaps matching TRBD1 (6 bases). Germline loops: CDR1 SGDLS, CDR2 YYNGEE. CDR3 length: 21 residues. Deletions cut 4 bases from V and 3 bases from J, with 29 bases between. The CDR3 nucleotides are TGTGCCAGCAGCCTCCCCTGTGCTAGGACAGATAAGTCCTACTATAATTCACCCCTCCACTTT. Protein sequence: CASSLPCARTDKSYYNSPLHF.

As to this clonotype: The junction departs from germline at one end; a sequencing error may be responsible. In DNA form, the CDR3 reads TGTGCCAGCACCACCCTGAGGGGCAGGCGAACGAATGAGCAGTCCTTC. Translating it yields CASTTLRGRRTNEQSF. The V call is TRBV11-2, the J call TRBJ2-1; D tentatively fits TRBD1 or TRBD2 (5 bases each). The germline V gene encodes CDR1 SGHAT and CDR2 FQNNGV. The CDR3 length is 16 residues.

The V gene is TRBV5-1, the J gene TRBJ1-1, with 7 bases identical to TRBD1. The length of the CDR3 is 14 residues. Unmatched junction bases numbered 6, after V lost 3 bases and J lost 4 bases. Germline-derived CDR1 and CDR2 are SGHRS and YFSETQ. CDR3 sequence: CASSSQGPPTEAFF. The CDR3 nucleotides are TGCGCCAGCAGCTCACAGGGGCCCCCCACTGAAGCTTTCTTT.

This chain connects TRBV7-2 to TRBJ2-1, with D possibly being TRBD1 or TRBD2 (5 bases each). V was trimmed by 5 bases and J by 6 bases, leaving 14 bases between them. The CDR3 has 14 residues. From germline, CDR1 is SGHTA and CDR2 FQGNSA. In DNA, the CDR3 is TGTGCCAGCAGCAAGGCCCGGGGCAGCAATGAGCAGTTCTTC. Translating gives CASSKARGSNEQFF.

This clonotype was recorded once. This sequence joins TRBV28 and TRBJ2-1; no clear D gene. CDR3 length: 15 amino acids. Germline values: CDR1 MDHEN, CDR2 SYDVKM. Trimming stripped 4 bases from V and 2 bases from J, with 12 bases between. CDR3 protein: CASSSPGPPYNEQFF. The CDR3 DNA reads TGTGCCAGCAGTTCCCCGGGCCCTCCCTACAATGAGCAGTTCTTC.